This T cell receptor beta chain was profiled in a study of blood T cell repertoires in COVID-19. Background on the study: The samples span acute and convalescent COVID-19 from the United States, Italy and Spain. PBMCs, B-cell-depleted T cells, or T cells were the source of the cDNA or gDNA that made up the material.

The count of this clone is one. Method: immunoSEQ multiplex PCR; TCRdb's copy keeps in-frame clones and lacks some. The sample includes approximately 210,000 clones, around nine tenths of them seen just once. The V segment lost 4 bases and the J segment 12 bases; nucleotides outside the gene matches: 5. This CDR3 has 12 amino acids. CDR1 is SGHDN, CDR2 FVKESK, per germline. The sequence was obtained from a man between 35 and 55 years old with acute or convalescent COVID-19. The sample taken for sequencing was peripheral blood. The chain recombines TRBV14 with TRBJ2-7, with 11 bases matching TRBD1. CDR3 loop: CASSLGTGGWYF. CDR3 in DNA: TGTGCCAGCAGCCTGGGGACAGGGGGATGGTACTTC. The complete variable domain, with remaining parts taken from reference TRBV14 and TRBJ2-7, reads EAGVTQFPSHSVIEKGQTVTLRCDPISGHDNLYWYRRVMGKEIKFLLHFVKESKQDESGMPNNRFLAERTGGTYSTLKVQPAELEDSGVYFCASSLGTGGWYFGPGTRLTVT.